The T cell receptor (beta chain) described here comes from a study of T cell repertoires in cytomegalovirus infection. Study in general: Signatures in public TCR beta sequences pointed to both CMV infection and matching HLA type. Study-wide findings and caveats: Cumulated frequencies of public TCR beta families served to identify carriers of CMV plus the relevant HLA. HLA-C-restricted CMV-specific TCR beta clonotypes were dominant in the ex vivo response.

TCRdb redid the calling of the reads with MiXCR, one entry per CDR3 protein. The sample includes approximately 730,000 distinct CDR3 sequences, around a third of them seen just once. This CDR3 contains 15 residues. Trimming cost V 7 bases and J 0 bases, with 13 bases left between them. As for this clonotype: Its target is unknown.

This material consisted of cultured PBMCs, taken from culture after CMV antigen stimulation. This TCR was recovered from a human donor in good health (CMV status not recorded). Some clones in this sample may be carry-over from other donors' samples. J is TRBJ2-1 and V is TRBV12-3 or TRBV12-4; maybe TRBD1 (5 bases). Here the CDR3 reads CASNTPGSSYNEQFF. The CDR3 nucleotides are TGTGCCAGCAACACACCAGGGTCCTCCTACAATGAGCAGTTCTTC.